These T cell receptor beta chains were read from a single sample in a study of blood T cell repertoires in COVID-19. The table came from immunoSEQ multiplex PCR; TCRdb's copy has only in-frame clones and leaves some out. The sample includes some 72,000 clones, approximately 89% of them seen just once. The sequenced sample was peripheral blood. These receptors were obtained from a man aged 50 or older with active or convalescent COVID-19. Each CDR3 is given without its conserved first and last residue.

TRBV25-1	TRBJ1-5	ASSENGNQPQH
TRBV19	TRBJ2-3	ASSEQGAPDTQY
TRBV7-2	TRBJ2-1	ASSPWTGRYNEQF
TRBV27	TRBJ2-2	ASSPLPGTSGGVNTGELF
TRBV7-2	TRBJ2-4	ASSPSGRNIQY
TRBV7-2	TRBJ1-6	ASSLGSLAPGSPLH
TRBV7-2	TRBJ2-5	ASSLWTGGMETQY
TRBV28	TRBJ2-7	ASSLGGGTYEQY
TRBV5-1	TRBJ2-2	ASSLVPGAGELF
TRBV7-9	TRBJ2-3	ASSPPSGGATDTQY
TRBV4-2	TRBJ2-2	ASSPLGEGSNTGELF
TRBV3-1/TRBV3-2	TRBJ1-2	ASSQGANGYT
TRBV7-9	TRBJ2-5	ASSLKAGGGETQY
TRBV5-5	TRBJ1-2	ASSAGGQGYGYT
TRBV10-3	TRBJ1-5	AISDRGYSNQPQH
TRBV27	TRBJ2-1	ASSPGQGAVEQF
TRBV6-2/TRBV6-3	TRBJ1-1	ASSYLDRNTEAF